The 13 T cell receptor beta chains below all came from one sample that was sequenced in a study of control samples from healthy donors and cancer patients (dated by TCRdb to 2020 to 2021). The library came from the immunoSEQ multiplex PCR assay. TCRdb retrieved this table from immuneACCESS and kept in-frame rearrangements only. Not all clones are present; in checked studies, unresolved V genes account for under half, and no reason is known for the remainder. The sample has 100,000 to 150,000 clones on record, under 90% of them singletons. Over 6.5% of the sample rests with the top ten. The specimen sequenced was PBMCs. These receptors originate from a man aged 45-65 years with head and neck cancer.

V is TRBV6-2 or TRBV6-3 and J is TRBJ2-5, with D perhaps matching TRBD1 or TRBD2 (5 bases each). Trimming left V 5 bases short and J 5 bases short, with 15 bases between. CDR3 length: 14 amino acids. Germline-derived CDR1 and CDR2 are MNHEY and SVGEGT. CDR3 loop: CASSPIGTGETQYF. The DNA of the CDR3 is TGTGCCAGCAGTCCGATCGGGACGGGGGAGACCCAGTACTTC.

J is TRBJ2-1 and V is TRBV4-1; D gene ambiguous. CDR1 is MGHRA and CDR2 is YSYEKL in the germline V gene. V was pared by 4 bases and J by 9 bases, with 10 bases between. The CDR3 has 12 amino acids. The CDR3 here is CASSPSYGEQFF. CDR3 coding DNA: TGCGCCAGCAGCCCATCATACGGTGAGCAGTTCTTC.

V usage is TRBV2 and J usage is TRBJ2-7; 9 bases line up with TRBD1. Germline assignment: CDR1 SNHLY and CDR2 FYNNEI. Trimming at V came to 8 bases and at J to 6 bases, leaving 8 bases not matched to a gene. The CDR3 loop spans 13 amino acids. The CDR3 region is CASAGTGRSEQYF. CDR3 DNA sequence: TGTGCCAGCGCCGGGACAGGGAGGAGCGAGCAGTACTTC.

The chain uses TRBV6-2 or TRBV6-3 and TRBJ1-5; D uncertain. V gave up 5 bases and J gave up 9 bases, with 8 bases separating them. The CDR3 is 11 amino acids. Germline V gene sequence: CDR1 MNHEY, CDR2 SVGEGT. In nucleotides, the CDR3 is TGTGCCAGCAGTGCCGGAGGGCCCCAGCATTTT. It specifies CASSAGGPQHF.

In DNA, the CDR3 is TGTGCCAGCAGCCAAGATAAGACAACAGGGTGGCAGTTCTTC. Amino acids: CASSQDKTTGWQFF. The chain uses TRBV4-2 and TRBJ2-1; perhaps TRBD1 as D (6 bases). Germline-derived CDR1 and CDR2 are LGHNA and YNFKEQ. The CDR3 is 14 amino acids. Deletions cut 0 bases from V and 12 bases from J, with 15 bases between.

The chain has TRBV28 and TRBJ2-1, with a weak D call TRBD2 (6 bases). Trimming took 6 bases from V and 4 from J, leaving 19 bases between them. The CDR3 runs to 16 residues. Germline V CDR1 and CDR2: MDHEN, SYDVKM. CDR3: CASSPPGLRRYNEQFF. DNA for the CDR3: TGTGCCAGCAGCCCTCCGGGACTCCGGAGATACAATGAGCAGTTCTTC.

This clone was detected once. The V call is TRBV7-6, the J call TRBJ1-4; 9 bases line up with TRBD1. The CDR3 contains 18 residues. Trimming took 2 bases from V and 5 from J; bases not matched to a gene: 12. Germline V lookup: CDR1 SGHVS, CDR2 FNYEAQ. The CDR3 bases are TGTGCCAGCAGCTTAAAGCTGGGGTTCGGGACAGGGAATGAAAAACTGTTTTTT. Protein product: CASSLKLGFGTGNEKLFF.

About this clone itself: The junction departs from germline at one end; a sequencing error may be responsible. V gene TRBV5-6 combines with J gene TRBJ2-1; D may be TRBD1 (5 bases). There are 15 residues in the CDR3. Germline CDR1 reads SGHDT; CDR2 reads YYEEEE. CDR3 sequence (DNA): TGTGCCAGCAGCTCAACAGGTTCCCCCTACTATGAGCAGTTCTTC. Residues: CASSSTGSPYYEQFF. Based on the CDR3 plus reference TRBV5-6 and TRBJ2-1, the full variable domain is DAGVTQSPTHLIKTRGQQVTLRCSPKSGHDTVSWYQQALGQGPQFIFQYYEEEERQRGNFPDRFSGHQFPNYSSELNVNALLLGDSALYLCASSSTGSPYYEQFFGPGTRLTVL.

This clone came up a few times. V is TRBV6-5 and J is TRBJ1-1; D is uncertain. V lost 7 bases, J lost 3 bases, and 15 bases lay in between. In germline, CDR1 is MNHEY, CDR2 SVGAGI. The CDR3 sequence is 14 residues long. The CDR3 DNA reads as TGTGCCAGCAACAAGGATCTGAGGGACACTGAAGCTTTCTTT. It is translated as CASNKDLRDTEAFF.

This clone showed up just once. The J gene is TRBJ1-3, the V gene TRBV3-1 (or the pseudogene TRBV3-2); D gene uncertain. Germline-derived CDR1 and CDR2 are LGHDT and YNNKEL (reference sequence). CDR3 length: 13 residues. The V end lost 0 bases, the J end lost 5 bases, and 5 bases lay between the germline ends. CDR3 DNA: TGTGCCAGCAGCCAAGATCCCCGAAACACCATATATTTT. Its protein product is CASSQDPRNTIYF.

The CDR3 sequence is CATYQGGTEAFF. CDR3 nucleotides: TGTGCCACCTACCAGGGAGGCACTGAAGCTTTCTTT. The chain has TRBV6-5 and TRBJ1-1, with D possibly matching TRBD1 (5 bases). The CDR3 runs to 12 residues. Trimming shortened V by 10 bases and J by 4 bases, and 13 bases separated the two germline ends. Germline lookup yields CDR1 MNHEY and CDR2 SVGAGI.

The J gene is TRBJ2-2, the V gene TRBV30; a weak D match, TRBD2 (6 bases). Looked up from germline, CDR1 is GTSNPN and CDR2 is SVGIG (reference sequence). The CDR3 totals 13 residues. The CDR3 DNA reads as TGTGCGGCAAGCCGGGGGTTCACCGGGGAGCTGTTTTTT. Translating it yields CAASRGFTGELFF.

The J gene is TRBJ2-4, the V gene TRBV5-4; 8 positions match TRBD1. J was trimmed by 4 bases and V by 1 base; bases with no gene match: 4. The CDR3 runs to 15 residues. Germline CDR1 and CDR2: SGHNT and YYREEE (reference sequence). The CDR3 DNA reads as TGTGCCAGCAGCTTGATGGGACAGGCAAAAAACATTCAGTACTTC. Translation: CASSLMGQAKNIQYF.